This TCR beta chain derives from a study of spatial heterogeneity in lung cancer (dated by TCRdb to between 2018 and 2021). Regarding the study in general: More beta-chain than alpha-chain transcripts were consistently detected, likely reflecting higher beta-chain transcript abundance. In the raw uncorrected reads, each unique combination of TCR and UMI appeared more than ten times on average. Nonsynonymous mutation counts, determined by whole-exome sequencing of tumor tissue, were related to features of the TCR repertoire. Both alpha and beta chains were TCR-sequenced in around 220 tumor regions, under 70 matched nontumor lung samples and roughly 50 PBMC samples obtained at surgery. In non-small cell lung cancer, the study made a quantitative comparison of TCR alpha and beta repertoires among multiple tumor regions, matched nontumor lung and blood.

The time point label, read with the paper, signifies: sample taken at primary tumor resection. Donors were around 69 patients with early-stage, untreated non-small cell lung cancer from the lung TRACERx cohort. For TCR sequencing, whole RNA was extracted from tumor and nontumor lung tissue, or from cryopreserved PBMC samples, and no cell sorting was done. A patient was chosen for TCR sequencing only when enough RNA was available from at least two tumor regions. The CDR3 runs 15 amino acids, cysteine and valine included. Only the CDR3 part of the read is kept: 45 bases, read in frame from the first base. V is shortened by 1 base, J by 5 bases, and the region joining them spans 15 bases. The CDR1 and CDR2 encoded by the germline V gene are MDHEN and SYDVKM. Broader findings and caveats from the paper: Additional single-cell paired TCR alpha and beta sequencing was considered necessary to confirm, at a functional level, the hypothesis that regional TCRs recognize regional mutations. Ubiquitous expanded tumor TCRs were detected in blood more often at tumor resection than at routine follow-up.

The method behind the library was 5' RACE. This sample was sequenced with a NextSeq 500. To allow correction of PCR and sequencing errors, the TCR library protocol tagged every TCR cDNA molecule with a unique molecular identifier. In the source study's methods: Decombinator tools were used for TCR identification, UMI-based error correction and CDR3 extraction. TCRs above a frequency of 2 per 1,000, corresponding to the top 1% of the tumor frequency distribution, were defined as expanded. Renyi diversity was calculated using the R vegan package after each repertoire was subsampled 100 times to 5,000 TCRs. To build CDR3 similarity networks, amino acid triplet string-kernel similarity was used, and CDR3s were connected when their pairwise similarity was above 0.82. Clones were called with MiXCR by TCRdb after fastp trimmed the public reads at Q25, and only in-frame beta chains were retained. Each CDR3 protein gets just one entry, which takes the most common genes and DNA from the rows behind it. TCRdb's processing, not the authors' own work, is the source of the V and J calls. The sample data list around 63,000 distinct CDR3 sequences, and roughly 6.6% of these were observed just once. The ten biggest clones cover approximately 15% of the sample.

In its sample, this clonotype was seen many times. What antigen it recognizes has not been identified. It has no much larger one-base neighbor in the sample; base qualities were not kept. The TCR originated in a female donor with early-stage non-small cell lung cancer. The starting material was PBMCs, obtained at surgery. The chain joins TRBV28 to TRBJ2-7, with the D gene not confidently named. The nucleotides are TGTGCCAGCAGTTTATTCCCAGACATTGGGAACGAGCAGTACGTC. Its amino acids are CASSLFPDIGNEQYV.